These 9 T cell receptor beta chains originate from one sample sequenced in a study of blood T cell repertoires in COVID-19. Clones were sequenced by immunoSEQ multiplex PCR, and TCRdb holds only the in-frame ones, with some missing. The table includes about 67,000 clones, roughly 79% detected once. The material sequenced was peripheral blood. These receptors were obtained from a woman aged 55 to 70 with acute or convalescent COVID-19.

V and J are TRBV14 and TRBJ1-6, with 7 bases matching TRBD1. Germline V gene sequence: CDR1 SGHDN, CDR2 FVKESK. J gave up 10 bases and V 4 bases, and 19 bases lay outside the gene matches. CDR3 size: 18 residues. In DNA, the CDR3 is TGTGCCAGCAGCCCTGACTACGGACAGGTTGTGGGTGGGTCACCCCTCCACTTT. It translates to CASSPDYGQVVGGSPLHF.

V gene TRBV2 combines with J gene TRBJ2-1, with 9 bases that match TRBD2. The CDR3 is made up of 16 amino acids. The V gene end was trimmed by 4 bases and the J gene end by 4 bases; junction bases not matched to a gene: 8. CDR1 SNHLY and CDR2 FYNNEI come from the germline V gene. CDR3 sequence (DNA): TGTGCCAGCAGTGCCGGGCGTAGCGGGGGATACAATGAGCAGTTCTTC. Amino acid sequence: CASSAGRSGGYNEQFF.

J is TRBJ1-4 and V is TRBV5-8; a weak D match, TRBD1 (5 bases). The CDR3 is 12 residues long. From germline, CDR1 is SGHTS and CDR2 YDEGEE. Trimming removed 4 bases at V and 7 bases at J, with 8 bases between. The CDR3, as DNA: TGTGCCAGCAGCCCGGGGGGTGAAAAACTGTTTTTT. This translates into CASSPGGEKLFF.

This chain links TRBV6-5 with TRBJ1-2; no reliable D call. Germline CDR1 and CDR2: MNHEY and SVGAGI. The CDR3 has 15 amino acids. Trimming pared 4 bases from V and 4 bases from J, leaving 16 bases between. The CDR3 nucleotides are TGTGCCAGCAGTTTCCTCGGGGTAGATCTCTATGGCTACACCTTC. It encodes CASSFLGVDLYGYTF.

This clone was seen more than once but under ten times. The V gene is TRBV7-8, the J gene TRBJ1-6, with D possibly being TRBD1 (6 bases). Trimming took off 4 bases at V and 4 bases at J, with 11 bases between the two ends. The CDR3 loop spans 15 amino acids. The germline CDR1 and CDR2 sequences are SGHVS and FQNEAQ. The CDR3 DNA is TGTGCCAGCAGCTCCGACAGGAGGTATAATTCACCCCTCCACTTT. This gives the protein CASSSDRRYNSPLHF.

The rearrangement links TRBV13 to TRBJ1-2, with a weak D call TRBD1 (5 bases). The germline V and J ends were trimmed by 8 bases and 4 bases, with 11 bases remaining between them. The CDR3 has 12 residues. In germline, CDR1 is PRHDT, CDR2 FYEKMQ (reference sequence). This CDR3 is CASGADRYGYTF. CDR3 DNA: TGTGCCAGCGGGGCTGATCGCTATGGCTACACCTTC.

This clone is a singleton in its sample. The genes are TRBV6-6 and TRBJ1-4, with D maybe TRBD1 (5 bases). Trimming cost V 6 bases and J 4 bases, with 9 bases left between them. The germline CDR1 and CDR2 sequences are MNHNY and SVGAGI (reference sequence). The CDR3 totals 13 residues. The CDR3 is CASRGPINEKLFF. The CDR3 nucleotides read TGTGCCAGCAGGGGGCCGATTAATGAAAAACTGTTTTTT.

The chain recombines TRBV30 with TRBJ2-1; no firm D call. Per germline, CDR1 GTSNPN and CDR2 SVGIG (reference sequence). Trimming left V 0 bases short and J 6 bases short, with 6 bases between. The CDR3 extends over 12 amino acids. CDR3 region: CAWSVGPNEQFF. CDR3 nucleotides: TGTGCCTGGAGTGTGGGCCCCAATGAGCAGTTCTTC. Based on the CDR3 plus reference TRBV30 and TRBJ2-1, the full variable domain is SQTIHQWPATLVQPVGSPLSLECTVEGTSNPNLYWYRQAAGRGLQLLFYSVGIGQISSEVPQNLSASRPQDRQFILSSKKLLLSDSGFYLCAWSVGPNEQFFGPGTRLTVL.

V gene TRBV15 combines with J gene TRBJ1-5; D not certain. CDR1 and CDR2 (germline): LNHNV, YYDKDF (reference sequence). With 0 bases removed from V and 5 bases from J, the gap between germline ends came to 11 bases. CDR3 size: 15 residues. CDR3 in DNA: TGTGCCACCAGCAGAGATCTCCTCACAGATCAGCCCCAGCATTTT. Protein product: CATSRDLLTDQPQHF.